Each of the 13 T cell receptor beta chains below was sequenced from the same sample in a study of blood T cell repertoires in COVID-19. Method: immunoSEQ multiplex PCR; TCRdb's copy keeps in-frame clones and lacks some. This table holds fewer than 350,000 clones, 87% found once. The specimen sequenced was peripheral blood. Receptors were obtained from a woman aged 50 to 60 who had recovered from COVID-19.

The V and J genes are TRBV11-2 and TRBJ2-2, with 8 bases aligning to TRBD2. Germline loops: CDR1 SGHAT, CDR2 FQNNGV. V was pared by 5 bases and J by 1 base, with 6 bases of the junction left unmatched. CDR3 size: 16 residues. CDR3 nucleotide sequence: TGTGCCAGCAGCCAAACTAGCGGAGTGAACACCGGGGAGCTGTTTTTT. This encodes CASSQTSGVNTGELFF.

The DNA for the CDR3 is TGTGCCAGCAGCCGGGAAGCGGGAAGCTCCTACGAGCAGTACTTC. Its translation: CASSREAGSSYEQYF. The V call is TRBV5-4, the J call TRBJ2-7, with 7 bases aligning to TRBD2. The V segment lost 4 bases and the J segment 0 bases; nucleotides outside the gene matches: 7. The germline CDR1 and CDR2 sequences are SGHNT and YYREEE (reference sequence). This CDR3 contains 15 residues. Variable domain in full (rest from reference TRBV5-4 and TRBJ2-7): ETGVTQSPTHLIKTRGQQVTLRCSSQSGHNTVSWYQQALGQGPQFIFQYYREEENGRGNFPPRFSGLQFPNYSSELNVNALELDDSALYLCASSREAGSSYEQYFGPGTRLTVT.

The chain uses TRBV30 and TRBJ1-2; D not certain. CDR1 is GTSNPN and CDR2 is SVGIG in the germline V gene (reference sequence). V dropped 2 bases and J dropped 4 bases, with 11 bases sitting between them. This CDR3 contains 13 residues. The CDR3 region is CAWSRKGGYGYTF. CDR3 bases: TGTGCCTGGAGTCGTAAAGGAGGCTATGGCTACACCTTC.

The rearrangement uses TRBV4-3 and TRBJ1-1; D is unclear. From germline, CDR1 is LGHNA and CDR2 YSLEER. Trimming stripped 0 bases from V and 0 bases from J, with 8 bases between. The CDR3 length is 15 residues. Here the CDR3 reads CASSQDPFLNTEAFF. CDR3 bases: TGCGCCAGCAGCCAAGATCCGTTTTTGAACACTGAAGCTTTCTTT.

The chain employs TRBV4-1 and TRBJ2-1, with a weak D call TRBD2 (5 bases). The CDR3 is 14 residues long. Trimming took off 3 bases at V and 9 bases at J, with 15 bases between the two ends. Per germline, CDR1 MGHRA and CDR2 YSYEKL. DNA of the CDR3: TGCGCCAGCAGCCAGCTTCGTCTAGCAGCTGAGCAGTTCTTC. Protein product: CASSQLRLAAEQFF.

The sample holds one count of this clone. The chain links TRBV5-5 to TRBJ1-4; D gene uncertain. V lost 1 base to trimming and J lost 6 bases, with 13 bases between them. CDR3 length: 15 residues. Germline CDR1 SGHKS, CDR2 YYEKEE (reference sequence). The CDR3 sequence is CASSLRQGRDEKLFF. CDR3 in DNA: TGTGCCAGCAGCTTGCGTCAAGGGAGGGATGAAAAACTGTTTTTT.

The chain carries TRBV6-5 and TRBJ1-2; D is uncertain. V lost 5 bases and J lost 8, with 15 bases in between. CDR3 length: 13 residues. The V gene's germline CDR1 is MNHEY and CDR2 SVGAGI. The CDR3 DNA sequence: TGTGCCAGCAGTACCACCTCCGGGGAGGGCTACACCTTC. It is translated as CASSTTSGEGYTF.

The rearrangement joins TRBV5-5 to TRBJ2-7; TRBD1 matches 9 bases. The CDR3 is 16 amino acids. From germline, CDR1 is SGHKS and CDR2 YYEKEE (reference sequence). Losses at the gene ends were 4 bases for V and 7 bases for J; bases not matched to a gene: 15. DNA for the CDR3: TGTGCCAGCAGCCTCTCCCCCGGGACAGGGCTCTATGAGCAGTACTTC. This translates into CASSLSPGTGLYEQYF.

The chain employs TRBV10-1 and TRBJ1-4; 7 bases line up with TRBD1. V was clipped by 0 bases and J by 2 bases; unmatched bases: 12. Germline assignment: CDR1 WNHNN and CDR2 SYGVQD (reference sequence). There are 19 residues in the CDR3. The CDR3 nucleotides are TGCGCCAGCAGTGAGTCGAGGGCGACAGGGCAGGCGACTAATGAAAAACTGTTTTTT. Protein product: CASSESRATGQATNEKLFF.

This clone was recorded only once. Written as DNA, the CDR3 is TGTGCCAGCAGCTTAGACCTAACTAGCGGGACTTACGAGCAGTACTTC. Its translation is CASSLDLTSGTYEQYF. The rearrangement joins TRBV7-2 to TRBJ2-7, with 10 bases fitting TRBD2. Unmatched junction bases numbered 7, after V lost 1 base and J lost 4 bases. The germline V gene encodes CDR1 SGHTA and CDR2 FQGNSA. The CDR3 extends over 16 amino acids. Full variable domain (remainder filled in from reference TRBV7-2 and TRBJ2-7): GAGVSQSPSNKVTEKGKDVELRCDPISGHTALYWYRQSLGQGLEFLIYFQGNSAPDKSGLPSDRFSAERTGGSVSTLTIQRTQQEDSAVYLCASSLDLTSGTYEQYFGPGTRLTVT.

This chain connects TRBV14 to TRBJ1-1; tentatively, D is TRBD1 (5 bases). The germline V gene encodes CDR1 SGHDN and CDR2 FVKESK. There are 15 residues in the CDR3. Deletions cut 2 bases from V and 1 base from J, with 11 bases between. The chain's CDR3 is CASSQRRTPNTEAFF. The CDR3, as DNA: TGTGCCAGCAGCCAACGGCGGACACCGAACACTGAAGCTTTCTTT.

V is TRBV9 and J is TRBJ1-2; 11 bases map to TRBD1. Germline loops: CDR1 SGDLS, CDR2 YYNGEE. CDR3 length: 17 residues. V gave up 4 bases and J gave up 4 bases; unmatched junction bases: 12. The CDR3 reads CASSPRGTGGTLYGYTF. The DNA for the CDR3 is TGTGCCAGCAGCCCTAGAGGGACAGGGGGAACACTCTATGGCTACACCTTC. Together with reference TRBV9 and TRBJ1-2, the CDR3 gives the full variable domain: DSGVTQTPKHLITATGQRVTLRCSPRSGDLSVYWYQQSLDQGLQFLIQYYNGEERAKGNILERFSAQQFPDLHSELNLSSLELGDSALYFCASSPRGTGGTLYGYTFGSGTRLTVV.

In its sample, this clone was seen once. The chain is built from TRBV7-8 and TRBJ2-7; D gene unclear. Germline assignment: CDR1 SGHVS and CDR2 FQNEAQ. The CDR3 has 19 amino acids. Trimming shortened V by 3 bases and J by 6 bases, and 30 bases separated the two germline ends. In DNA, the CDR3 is TGTGCCAGCAGCTTTCTCCCCCCACGTTATCGTAGCCCTGGATCCGAGCAGTACTTC. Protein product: CASSFLPPRYRSPGSEQYF.